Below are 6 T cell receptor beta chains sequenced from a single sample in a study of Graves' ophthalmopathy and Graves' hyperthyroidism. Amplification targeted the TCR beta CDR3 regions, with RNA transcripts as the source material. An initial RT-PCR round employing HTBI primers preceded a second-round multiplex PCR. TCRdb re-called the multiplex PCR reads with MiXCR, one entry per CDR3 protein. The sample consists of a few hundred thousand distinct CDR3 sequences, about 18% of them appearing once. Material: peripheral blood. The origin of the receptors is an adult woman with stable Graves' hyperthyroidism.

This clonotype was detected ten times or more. The DNA for the CDR3 is TGTGCCAGCAGCTTGGGACAGGGGGCGGGTGAAGCTTTCTTT. Translation: CASSLGQGAGEAFF. This sequence joins TRBV7-6 and TRBJ1-1; TRBD1 aligns across 12 bases. The CDR3 extends over 14 amino acids. Germline-derived CDR1 and CDR2 are SGHVS and FNYEAQ. V dropped 3 bases and J dropped 7; count of bases not matched to a gene: 3.

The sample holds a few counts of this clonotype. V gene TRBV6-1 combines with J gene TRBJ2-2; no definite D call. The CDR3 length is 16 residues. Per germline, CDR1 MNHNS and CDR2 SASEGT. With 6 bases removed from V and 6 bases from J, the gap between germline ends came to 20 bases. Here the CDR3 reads CASSARPRSLAGELFF. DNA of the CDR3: TGTGCCAGCAGCGCCAGGCCTCGGAGTCTAGCCGGGGAGCTGTTTTTT.

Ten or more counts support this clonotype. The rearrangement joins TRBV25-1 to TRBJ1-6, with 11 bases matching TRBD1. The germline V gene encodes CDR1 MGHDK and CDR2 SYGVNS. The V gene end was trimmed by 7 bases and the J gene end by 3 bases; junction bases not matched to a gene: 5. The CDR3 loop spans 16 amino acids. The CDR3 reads CASTPGQGGYNSPLHF. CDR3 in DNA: TGTGCCAGCACTCCGGGACAGGGGGGCTATAATTCACCCCTCCACTTT. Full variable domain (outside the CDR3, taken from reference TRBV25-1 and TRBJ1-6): EADIYQTPRYLVIGTGKKITLECSQTMGHDKMYWYQQDPGMELHLIHYSYGVNSTEKGDLSSESTVSRIRTEHFPLTLESARPSHTSQYLCASTPGQGGYNSPLHFGNGTRLTVT.

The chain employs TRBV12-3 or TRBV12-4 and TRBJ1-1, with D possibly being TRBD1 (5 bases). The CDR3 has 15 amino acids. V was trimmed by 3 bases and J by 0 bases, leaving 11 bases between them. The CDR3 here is CASSFRRGLNTEAFF. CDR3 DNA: TGTGCCAGCAGTTTTCGGCGGGGCCTGAACACTGAAGCTTTCTTT.

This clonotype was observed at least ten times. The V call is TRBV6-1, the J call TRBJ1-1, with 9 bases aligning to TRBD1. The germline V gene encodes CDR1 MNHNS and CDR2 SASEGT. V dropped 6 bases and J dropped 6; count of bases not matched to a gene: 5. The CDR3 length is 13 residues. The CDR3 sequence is CASSSGTGSEAFF. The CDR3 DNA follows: TGTGCCAGCAGCTCCGGGACAGGGTCTGAAGCTTTCTTT.

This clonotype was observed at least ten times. CDR3 in DNA: TGTGCCAGCAACCCTTTGGTGGTTGACATTCAGTACTTC. Amino acid sequence: CASNPLVVDIQYF. The chain is built from TRBV7-9 and TRBJ2-4; no firm D call. In germline, CDR1 is SEHNR, CDR2 FQNEAQ (reference sequence). This CDR3 comprises 13 residues. V was clipped by 7 bases and J by 8 bases, with 15 bases between them.